The next 16 T cell receptor beta chains were all read from a single sample in a study of blood T cell repertoires in COVID-19. This table comes from immunoSEQ multiplex PCR, and its TCRdb copy is limited to in-frame clones, with some not included. Of approximately 280,000 clones detected, nearly 90% appear once; the ten largest clones hold about 1.7%. The sequenced sample was PBMCs or T cells enriched from blood (not recorded which). These receptors originate from a woman between 18 and 29 years old with acute COVID-19.

The V call is TRBV4-3, the J call TRBJ1-4; 8 positions agree with TRBD1. The V and J ends lost 0 bases and 8 bases, in that order; junction bases with no gene match: 14. The CDR3 has 18 residues. Germline V lookup: CDR1 LGHNA, CDR2 YSLEER. The CDR3 here is CASSQDGGLTGGGEKLFF. DNA for the CDR3: TGCGCCAGCAGCCAAGATGGGGGGCTCACAGGGGGTGGGGAAAAACTGTTTTTT.

This chain joins TRBV10-3 and TRBJ2-7; possibly TRBD1 for D (5 bases). There are 11 residues in the CDR3. Germline-derived CDR1 and CDR2 are ENHRY and SYGVKD. V shed 10 bases and J shed 7 bases, with 14 bases lying between them. CDR3 amino acids: CATKGPLEQYF. The CDR3 DNA reads TGTGCCACCAAGGGGCCCCTGGAGCAGTACTTC.

The rearrangement links TRBV6-5 to TRBJ1-1; maybe TRBD1 (5 bases). Trimming stripped 5 bases from V and 2 bases from J, with 12 bases between. Germline lookup yields CDR1 MNHEY and CDR2 SVGAGI. The CDR3 has 14 amino acids. CDR3 in DNA: TGTGCCAGCAGTCGGGACTTCCGAAACACTGAAGCTTTCTTT. Protein product: CASSRDFRNTEAFF.

This CDR3 is CASSPGTGDQPQHF. The DNA of the CDR3 is TGTGCCAGCTCACCCGGGACAGGGGATCAGCCCCAGCATTTT. The rearrangement links TRBV18 to TRBJ1-5, with 10 bases that match TRBD1. Trimming took 3 bases from V and 5 from J; bases not matched to a gene: 1. In germline, CDR1 is KGHSH, CDR2 LQKENI. There are 14 residues in the CDR3. Variable domain in full (rest from reference TRBV18 and TRBJ1-5): NAGVMQNPRHLVRRRGQEARLRCSPMKGHSHVYWYRQLPEEGLKFMVYLQKENIIDESGMPKERFSAEFPKEGPSILRIQQVVRGDSAAYFCASSPGTGDQPQHFGDGTRLSIL.

The V gene is TRBV27, the J gene TRBJ1-5, with 7 bases that match TRBD1. V gave up 2 bases and J gave up 4 bases; unmatched junction bases: 14. Looked up from germline, CDR1 is MNHEY and CDR2 is SMNVEV (reference sequence). This CDR3 is built from 18 residues. As DNA, the CDR3 is TGTGCCAGCAGTTTAAAGCCTCCGCCGACAGGGTGGAATCAGCCCCAGCATTTT. Translated, it gives CASSLKPPPTGWNQPQHF.

This clone has just one count. The chain recombines TRBV7-3 with TRBJ2-3, with 8 bases matching TRBD1. The trim removed 5 bases at V and 1 base at J, leaving 8 bases unmatched. The germline gives CDR1 SGHTA, CDR2 FQGTGA. The CDR3 length is 16 residues. CDR3 coding DNA: TGTGCCAGCAGCCGGGGGACAGGTTGGGGCACAGATACGCAGTATTTT. This encodes CASSRGTGWGTDTQYF. The full variable domain, its missing parts supplied by reference TRBV7-3 and TRBJ2-3, is GAGVSQTPSNKVTEKGKYVELRCDPISGHTALYWYRQSLGQGPEFLIYFQGTGAADDSGLPNDRFFAVRPEGSVSTLKIQRTERGDSAVYLCASSRGTGWGTDTQYFGPGTRLTVL.

This chain uses TRBV20-1 with TRBJ1-1, with TRBD1 as a possible D gene (5 bases). There are 10 residues in the CDR3. Germline CDR1 DFQATT, CDR2 SNEGSKA (reference sequence). V lost 6 bases and J 8 bases, leaving 10 bases between the germline ends. As DNA, the CDR3 is TGCAGTGCGTCGTACAGGGAAGCTTTCTTT. This sequence encodes CSASYREAFF.

The chain is built from TRBV5-1 and TRBJ2-1; D ambiguous. The CDR3 covers 16 residues. V was clipped by 4 bases and J by 2 bases, with 16 bases between them. Germline CDR1 and CDR2: SGHRS and YFSETQ. The CDR3 bases are TGCGCCAGCAGCCCCTTGGCTCGAATACCCTACAATGAGCAGTTCTTC. Translated: CASSPLARIPYNEQFF.

This clone was detected only a few times. This rearrangement joins TRBV19 to TRBJ2-1; TRBD2 agrees at 7 bases. The CDR3 is 16 residues long. V shed 6 bases and J 4 bases; nucleotides not matched to a gene: 12. Germline loops: CDR1 LNHDA, CDR2 SQIVND (reference sequence). The CDR3 DNA sequence: TGTGCCAGTAGACCCCGGGGTAGCGGGCCTTACAATGAGCAGTTCTTC. It is translated as CASRPRGSGPYNEQFF. Variable domain in full (rest from reference TRBV19 and TRBJ2-1): DGGITQSPKYLFRKEGQNVTLSCEQNLNHDAMYWYRQDPGQGLRLIYYSQIVNDFQKGDIAEGYSVSREKKESFPLTVTSAQKNPTAFYLCASRPRGSGPYNEQFFGPGTRLTVL.

This clone was seen just once. The rearrangement joins TRBV6-5 to TRBJ1-1; D unresolved. The CDR3 loop spans 15 amino acids. Per the germline V gene, CDR1 is MNHEY and CDR2 is SVGAGI. Trimming removed 0 bases at V and 4 bases at J, with 12 bases between. The CDR3 protein is CASSYSREGITEAFF. In nucleotides, the CDR3 is TGTGCCAGCAGTTACTCGAGGGAAGGAATCACTGAAGCTTTCTTT.

The rearrangement links TRBV27 to TRBJ2-7; D perhaps matches TRBD2 (6 bases). CDR3 length: 15 amino acids. The germline V gene encodes CDR1 MNHEY and CDR2 SMNVEV (reference sequence). Trimming stripped 2 bases from V and 3 bases from J, with 14 bases between. CDR3 coding DNA: TGTGCCAGCAGTTTAACCAACGGGAGACACTACGAGCAGTACTTC. Protein sequence: CASSLTNGRHYEQYF.

The chain is built from TRBV6-5 and TRBJ2-7, with 11 bases lining up with TRBD1. The germline V gene has CDR1 MNHEY and CDR2 SVGAGI. There are 14 residues in the CDR3. J was trimmed by 5 bases and V by 7 bases; bases with no gene match: 7. In DNA form, the CDR3 reads TGTGCCAGCAAATCGGGGACAGGGGGGAACGAGCAGTACTTC. Amino acids: CASKSGTGGNEQYF.

This clone is a singleton in its sample. The chain has TRBV5-5 and TRBJ1-2; no firm D call. The V gene's germline CDR1 is SGHKS and CDR2 YYEKEE (reference sequence). Trimming pared 3 bases from V and 1 base from J, leaving 4 bases between. The CDR3 covers 12 residues. This CDR3 reads CASSSFNYGYTF. Written as DNA, the CDR3 is TGTGCCAGCAGCTCCTTTAACTATGGCTACACCTTC.

V gene TRBV5-4 combines with J gene TRBJ2-1; 11 positions agree with TRBD2. The V and J ends lost 2 bases and 4 bases, in that order; junction bases with no gene match: 2. This CDR3 contains 15 residues. Germline CDR1 SGHNT, CDR2 YYREEE (reference sequence). The DNA of the CDR3 is TGTGCCAGCAGCTTCCGGACTAGCGGGTACAATGAGCAGTTCTTC. It yields the protein CASSFRTSGYNEQFF.

The CDR3: CASSPLAGVGETQYF. In DNA, the CDR3 is TGCGCCAGCAGCCCTCTAGCGGGAGTAGGTGAGACCCAGTACTTC. The chain uses TRBV10-2 and TRBJ2-5; TRBD2 aligns across 10 bases. This CDR3 comprises 15 residues. With V trimmed by 6 bases and J by 5 bases, 9 bases remained unmatched. CDR1 and CDR2 from the germline V gene are WSHSY and SAAADI.

This clone has a single count. J is TRBJ1-3 and V is TRBV7-6; TRBD1 matches 7 bases. The V and J ends lost 2 bases and 2 bases, in that order; junction bases with no gene match: 0. The V gene's germline CDR1 is SGHVS and CDR2 FNYEAQ. CDR3 length: 14 amino acids. The CDR3 loop reads CASSLQGAGNTIYF. CDR3 coding DNA: TGTGCCAGCAGCTTACAGGGGGCTGGAAACACCATATATTTT.